This T cell receptor beta chain was sequenced during a study of cytotoxic CD8 clonotypes in ibrutinib-treated CLL. With respect to this clone: Antigen specificity is unknown.

Study outcomes and limitations: Baseline levels were approached again at progression, after clonality had risen at ibrutinib response.

Method: immunoSEQ multiplex PCR; TCRdb's copy keeps in-frame clones and lacks some. Seen here are 30,000 to 40,000 clones, almost 70% observed once, and the top ten hold roughly 26%. Sequencing used PBMCs, obtained before ibrutinib treatment. The TCR comes from a human donor with chronic lymphocytic leukemia.

The CDR3 bases are TGTGCCAGCAGGAGCTCCGGGAGCTGGGATGAGCAGTTCTTC. Encoded protein: CASRSSGSWDEQFF. The rearrangement links TRBV7-2 to TRBJ2-1; the D gene is possibly TRBD2 (6 bases). Germline V lookup: CDR1 SGHTA, CDR2 FQGNSA. V lost 6 bases, J lost 8 bases, and 17 bases lay in between. The CDR3 is 14 residues long.